The clone carrying this T cell receptor beta chain has just one count. As yet, its antigen is unknown. This entry is derived from a study of post-analysis software for immune sequencing data. Whole-study context: Recorded disease courses covered relapsing-remitting, secondary progressive and progressive-relapsing multiple sclerosis. Some patients had no subtype annotation.

Whole-study results and caveats: Clustering by F measure revealed strong co-clustering among samples prepared together in one batch. Multiple sclerosis patients had significantly lower normalized Chao1 diversity than controls.

TCR beta libraries were prepared from cDNA with unique molecular identifiers. Roughly 490,000 cDNA molecules came from around 1 to 9.1 million T cells. TCRdb recomputed calls from the PCR reads with MiXCR, one row per CDR3 protein. Of 450,000 or so distinct CDR3 sequences in the sample, under 55% were seen once. The TCR was taken from a girl aged 10 to 17 with multiple sclerosis. The sample comprised blood.

CDR3: CASSQAHARQETQYF. CDR3 sequence (DNA): TGCGCCAGCAGCCAAGCTCACGCGCGGCAAGAGACCCAGTACTTC. The chain employs TRBV4-1 and TRBJ2-5; no firm D call. The CDR3 is 15 amino acids. CDR1 and CDR2 (germline): MGHRA, YSYEKL. Deletions cut 1 base from V and 2 bases from J, with 11 bases between.